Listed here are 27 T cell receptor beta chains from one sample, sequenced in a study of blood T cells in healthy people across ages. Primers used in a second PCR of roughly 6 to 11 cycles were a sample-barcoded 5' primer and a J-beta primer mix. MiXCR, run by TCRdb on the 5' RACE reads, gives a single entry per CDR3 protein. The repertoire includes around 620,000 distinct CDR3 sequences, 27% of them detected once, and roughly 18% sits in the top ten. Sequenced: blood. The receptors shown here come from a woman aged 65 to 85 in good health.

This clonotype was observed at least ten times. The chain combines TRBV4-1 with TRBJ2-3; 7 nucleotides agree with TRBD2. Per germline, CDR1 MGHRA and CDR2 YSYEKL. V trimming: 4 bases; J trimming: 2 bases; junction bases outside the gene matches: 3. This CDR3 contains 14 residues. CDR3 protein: CASSRGGDTDTQYF. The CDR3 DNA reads TGCGCCAGCAGCCGTGGGGGGGACACAGATACGCAGTATTTT.

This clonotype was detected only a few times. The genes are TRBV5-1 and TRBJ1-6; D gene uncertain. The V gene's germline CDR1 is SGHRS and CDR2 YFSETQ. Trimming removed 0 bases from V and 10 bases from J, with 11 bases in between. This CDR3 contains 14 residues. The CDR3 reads CASSLDGVGSPLHF. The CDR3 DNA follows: TGCGCCAGCAGCTTGGACGGGGTAGGGTCACCCCTCCACTTT.

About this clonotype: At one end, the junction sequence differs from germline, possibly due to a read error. The CDR3 here is CASRATDMQYF. The CDR3 bases are TGTGCCAGCAGGGCCACAGATATGCAGTATTTT. J is TRBJ2-3 and V is TRBV6-5; D call uncertain. Germline V gene sequence: CDR1 MNHEY, CDR2 SVGAGI. The CDR3 extends over 11 amino acids.

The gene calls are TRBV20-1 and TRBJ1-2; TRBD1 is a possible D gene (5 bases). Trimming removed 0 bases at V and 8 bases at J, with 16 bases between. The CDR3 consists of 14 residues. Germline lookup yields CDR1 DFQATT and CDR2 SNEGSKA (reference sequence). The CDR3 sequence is CSARDPFVGEGYTF. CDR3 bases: TGCAGTGCTAGAGATCCGTTTGTGGGGGAGGGCTACACCTTC.

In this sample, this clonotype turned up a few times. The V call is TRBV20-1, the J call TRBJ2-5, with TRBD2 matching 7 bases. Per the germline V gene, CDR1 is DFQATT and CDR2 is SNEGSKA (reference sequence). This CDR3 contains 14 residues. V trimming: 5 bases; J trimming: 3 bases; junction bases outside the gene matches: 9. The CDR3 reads CSARWGGTKETQYF. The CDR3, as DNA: TGCAGTGCTCGCTGGGGGGGGACGAAAGAGACCCAGTACTTC.

The CDR3: CASIPRVEAGGGQFF. DNA for the CDR3: TGTGCCAGCATCCCCCGAGTGGAAGCAGGTGGGGGGCAGTTCTTC. V usage is TRBV7-2 and J usage is TRBJ2-1; D may correspond to TRBD1 or TRBD2 (5 bases each). CDR1 and CDR2 from the germline V gene are SGHTA and FQGNSA. This CDR3 contains 15 residues. Deletions cut 7 bases from V and 12 bases from J, with 25 bases between.

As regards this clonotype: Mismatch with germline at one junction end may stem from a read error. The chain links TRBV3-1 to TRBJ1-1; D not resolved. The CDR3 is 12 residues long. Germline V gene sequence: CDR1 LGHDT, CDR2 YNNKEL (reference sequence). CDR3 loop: CASRQGSTEAFF. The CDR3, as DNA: TGTGCCAGCAGGCAAGGGTCGACGGAAGCTTTCTTT.

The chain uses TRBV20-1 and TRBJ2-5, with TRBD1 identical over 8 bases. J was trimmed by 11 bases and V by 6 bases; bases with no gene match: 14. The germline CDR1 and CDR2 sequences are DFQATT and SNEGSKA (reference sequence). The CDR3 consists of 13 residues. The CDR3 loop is CSATLDRVGEQYF. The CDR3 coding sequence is TGCAGTGCCACCCTGGACAGGGTGGGAGAGCAGTACTTC.

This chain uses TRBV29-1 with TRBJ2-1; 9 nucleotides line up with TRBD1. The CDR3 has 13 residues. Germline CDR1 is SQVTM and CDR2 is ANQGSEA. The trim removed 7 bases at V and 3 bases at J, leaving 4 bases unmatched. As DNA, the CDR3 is TGCAGCGGGGGACAGGGTAACTACAATGAGCAGTTCTTC. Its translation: CSGGQGNYNEQFF.

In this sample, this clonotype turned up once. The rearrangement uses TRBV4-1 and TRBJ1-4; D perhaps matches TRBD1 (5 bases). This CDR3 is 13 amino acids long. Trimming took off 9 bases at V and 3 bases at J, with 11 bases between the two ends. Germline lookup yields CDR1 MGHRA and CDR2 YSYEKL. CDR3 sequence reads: CASGALANEKLFF. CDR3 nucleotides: TGCGCCAGTGGGGCACTAGCTAATGAAAAACTGTTTTTT.

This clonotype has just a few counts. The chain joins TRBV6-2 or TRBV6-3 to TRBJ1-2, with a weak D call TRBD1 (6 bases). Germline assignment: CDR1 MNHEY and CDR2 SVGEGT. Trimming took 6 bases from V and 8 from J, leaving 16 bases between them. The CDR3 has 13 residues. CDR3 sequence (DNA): TGTGCCAGCAGACCACAGGGAGGTGGCGGCTACACCTTC. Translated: CASRPQGGGGYTF.

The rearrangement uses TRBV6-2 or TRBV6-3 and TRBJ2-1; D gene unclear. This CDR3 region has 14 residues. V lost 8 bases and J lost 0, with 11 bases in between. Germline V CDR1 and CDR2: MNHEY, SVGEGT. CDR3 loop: CASVRAASYNEQFF. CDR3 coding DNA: TGTGCCAGCGTTAGGGCTGCCTCCTACAATGAGCAGTTCTTC.

The CDR3 bases are TGTGCCAGCAGCACGACAGCTGAAAAACTGTTTTTT. This translates into CASSTTAEKLFF. The chain combines TRBV7-9 with TRBJ1-4, with D perhaps matching TRBD1 (5 bases). V shed 5 bases and J shed 7 bases, with 8 bases lying between them. The CDR3 consists of 12 residues. Germline V gene sequence: CDR1 SEHNR, CDR2 FQNEAQ (reference sequence).

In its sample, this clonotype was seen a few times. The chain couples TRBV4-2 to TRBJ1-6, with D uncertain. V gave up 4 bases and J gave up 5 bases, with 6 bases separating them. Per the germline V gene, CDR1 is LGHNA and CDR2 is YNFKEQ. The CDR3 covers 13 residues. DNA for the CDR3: TGTGCCAGCAGCCGAGGGAATAATTCACCCCTCCACTTT. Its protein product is CASSRGNNSPLHF.

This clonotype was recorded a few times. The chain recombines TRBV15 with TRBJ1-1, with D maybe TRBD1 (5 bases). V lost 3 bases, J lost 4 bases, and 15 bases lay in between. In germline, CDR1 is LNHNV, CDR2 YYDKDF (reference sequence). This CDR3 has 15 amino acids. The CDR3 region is CATSSDRGFGTEAFF. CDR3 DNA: TGTGCCACCAGCAGTGACCGGGGGTTCGGCACTGAAGCTTTCTTT.

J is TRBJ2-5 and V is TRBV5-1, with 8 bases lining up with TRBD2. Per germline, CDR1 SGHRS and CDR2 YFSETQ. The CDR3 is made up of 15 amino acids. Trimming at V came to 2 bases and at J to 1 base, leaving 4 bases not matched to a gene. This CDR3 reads CASSLPSGPQETQYF. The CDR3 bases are TGCGCCAGCAGCTTACCTAGCGGGCCCCAAGAGACCCAGTACTTC. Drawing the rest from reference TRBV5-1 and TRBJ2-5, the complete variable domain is KAGVTQTPRYLIKTRGQQVTLSCSPISGHRSVSWYQQTPGQGLQFLFEYFSETQRNKGNFPGRFSGRQFSNSRSEMNVSTLELGDSALYLCASSLPSGPQETQYFGPGTRLLVL.

CDR3 nucleotide sequence: TGTGCCAGCAGTTCAGTCGGGGGTATACAAGAGACCCAGTACTTC. Its protein product is CASSSVGGIQETQYF. V usage is TRBV6-6 and J usage is TRBJ2-5; tentative D call: TRBD2 (6 bases). In germline, CDR1 is MNHNY, CDR2 SVGAGI (reference sequence). The CDR3 sequence is 15 residues long. Trimming shortened V by 4 bases and J by 2 bases, and 14 bases separated the two germline ends.

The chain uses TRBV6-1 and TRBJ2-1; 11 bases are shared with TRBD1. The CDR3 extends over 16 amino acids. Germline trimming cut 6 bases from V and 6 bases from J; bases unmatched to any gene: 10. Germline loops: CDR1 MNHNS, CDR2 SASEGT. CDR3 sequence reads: CASRQSGTGGVNEQFF. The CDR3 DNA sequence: TGTGCCAGCAGGCAATCTGGGACAGGGGGGGTCAATGAGCAGTTCTTC.

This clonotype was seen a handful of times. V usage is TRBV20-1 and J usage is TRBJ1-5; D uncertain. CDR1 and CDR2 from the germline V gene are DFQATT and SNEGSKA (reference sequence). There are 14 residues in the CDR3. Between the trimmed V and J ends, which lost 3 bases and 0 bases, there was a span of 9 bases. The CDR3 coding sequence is TGCAGTGCTAGCCCATCATATAGCAATCAGCCCCAGCATTTT. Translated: CSASPSYSNQPQHF.

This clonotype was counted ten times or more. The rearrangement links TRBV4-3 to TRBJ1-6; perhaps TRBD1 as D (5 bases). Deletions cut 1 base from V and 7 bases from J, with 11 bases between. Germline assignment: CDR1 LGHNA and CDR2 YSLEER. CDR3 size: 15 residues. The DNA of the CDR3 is TGCGCCAGCAGCCAAGTCGTAGACAGAAATTCACCCCTCCACTTT. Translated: CASSQVVDRNSPLHF.

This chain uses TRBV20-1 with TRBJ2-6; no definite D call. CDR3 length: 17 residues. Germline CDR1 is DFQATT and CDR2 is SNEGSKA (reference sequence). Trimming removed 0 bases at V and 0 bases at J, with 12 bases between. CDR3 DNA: TGCAGTGCTAGAGACGCCAGAAGCATCTCTGGGGCCAACGTCCTGACTTTC. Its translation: CSARDARSISGANVLTF.

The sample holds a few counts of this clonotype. The CDR3 protein is CSARDNAYTIYF. CDR3 in DNA: TGCAGTGCTAGAGATAACGCATACACCATATATTTT. The V gene is TRBV20-1, the J gene TRBJ1-3; D ambiguous. Germline CDR1 reads DFQATT; CDR2 reads SNEGSKA (reference sequence). The CDR3 has 12 amino acids. Trimming took 0 bases from V and 8 from J, leaving 8 bases between them.

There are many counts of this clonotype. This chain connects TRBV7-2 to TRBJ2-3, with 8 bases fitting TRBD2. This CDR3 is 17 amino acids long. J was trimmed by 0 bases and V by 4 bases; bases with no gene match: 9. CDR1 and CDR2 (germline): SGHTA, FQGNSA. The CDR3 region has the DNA TGTGCCAGCAGCTCGGGAGGGGGGATAACTAGCACAGATACGCAGTATTTT. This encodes CASSSGGGITSTDTQYF.

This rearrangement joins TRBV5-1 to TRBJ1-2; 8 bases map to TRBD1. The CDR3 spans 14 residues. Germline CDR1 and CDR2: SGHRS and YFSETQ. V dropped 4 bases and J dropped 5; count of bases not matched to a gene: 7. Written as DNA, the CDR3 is TGCGCCAGCAGCGATCAGGGGGCGGGATATGGCTACACCTTC. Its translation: CASSDQGAGYGYTF.

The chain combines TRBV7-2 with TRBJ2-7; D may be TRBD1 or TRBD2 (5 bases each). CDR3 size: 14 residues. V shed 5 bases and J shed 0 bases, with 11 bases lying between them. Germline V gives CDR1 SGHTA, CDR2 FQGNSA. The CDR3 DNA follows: TGTGCCAGCAGCCTCGGGACGGCCTCCTACGAGCAGTACTTC. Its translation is CASSLGTASYEQYF. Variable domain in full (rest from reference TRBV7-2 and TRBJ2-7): GAGVSQSPSNKVTEKGKDVELRCDPISGHTALYWYRQSLGQGLEFLIYFQGNSAPDKSGLPSDRFSAERTGGSVSTLTIQRTQQEDSAVYLCASSLGTASYEQYFGPGTRLTVT.

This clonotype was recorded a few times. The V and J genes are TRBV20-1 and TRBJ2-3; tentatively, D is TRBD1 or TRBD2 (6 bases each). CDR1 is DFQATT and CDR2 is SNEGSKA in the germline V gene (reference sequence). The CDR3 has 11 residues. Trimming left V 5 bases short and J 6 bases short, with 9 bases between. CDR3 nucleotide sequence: TGCAGTGCTCACGGGGGCGATACGCAGTATTTT. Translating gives CSAHGGDTQYF.

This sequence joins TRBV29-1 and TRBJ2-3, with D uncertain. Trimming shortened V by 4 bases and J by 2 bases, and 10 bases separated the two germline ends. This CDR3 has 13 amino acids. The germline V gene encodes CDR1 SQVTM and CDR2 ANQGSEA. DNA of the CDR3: TGCAGCGTTGGGGCATCAAACACAGATACGCAGTATTTT. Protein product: CSVGASNTDTQYF.